A selection of T cell receptor beta chains follows, all from one sample in a study of CD8 T cells in ankylosing spondylitis. TCRdb ran MiXCR on the 5' RACE reads and lists one entry per CDR3 protein. The sample has roughly 200,000 distinct CDR3 sequences; roughly 13% are singletons. Sequenced: blood, either unsorted or a sorted T cell fraction (not recorded which). The receptors were sampled from a male donor with ankylosing spondylitis or in good health (not recorded which). Each CDR3 is given without its conserved first and last residue. D genes are given only for firm matches.

TRBJ1-2 - TRBV7-9 ASSPITQAYGYT
TRBJ1-5 - TRBV27 ASSLGSGQPQH
TRBJ1-1 - TRBV29-1 SVGYVYGAF
TRBJ2-4 - TRBV2 ASSHDPPIAKNIQY
TRBJ2-7 - TRBV4-1 ASSPVTGPRAYEQY
TRBJ1-6 - TRBV15 ATSASGTGGSPLH
TRBJ2-1 TRBD2 TRBV29-1 SVAGLAAMGEQF
TRBJ2-1 - TRBV27 ASSLSINSHEQF
TRBJ1-1 - TRBV13 ASSLQWTEAF
TRBJ2-5 - TRBV7-6 ASSWWQQETQY
TRBJ2-1 - TRBV19 ASSFLGENNEQF
TRBJ1-2 TRBD1 TRBV6-2/TRBV6-3 ASSLQGNYGYT
TRBJ2-1 TRBD2 TRBV9 ASSVVAGGYNEQF
TRBJ1-1 TRBD1 TRBV10-2 AISPGQGAEAF
TRBJ2-1 TRBD2 TRBV27 ASRLAGANEQF
TRBJ2-3 TRBD2 TRBV12-3/TRBV12-4 ASKLGFGTSLTDTQY
TRBJ2-5 TRBD2 TRBV12-3/TRBV12-4 ASRPLASGGGETQY
TRBJ1-2 - TRBV6-5 ASSYSSTVIYGYT
TRBJ1-1 - TRBV3-1 ASSQDRGGGWTEAF
TRBJ2-3 TRBD1 TRBV2 ASGRPGQGAGTDTQY
TRBJ1-2 TRBD1 TRBV20-1 SAREPTGTAEGYT
TRBJ2-3 - TRBV5-1 ASSFTGMDTQY
TRBJ2-3 TRBD2 TRBV6-5 ASSSPLAGSTDTQY
TRBJ1-2 - TRBV12-3/TRBV12-4 ASTRHRIYGYT
TRBJ2-7 - TRBV27 ASSSLVSSANEQY